Each of the 19 T cell receptor beta chains below was sequenced from the same sample in a study of cytomegalovirus exposure and HLA in healthy donors. PCR was performed using 60 Vbeta and 13 Jbeta primers. Here immunoSEQ multiplex PCR was the method, and the copy in TCRdb shows in-frame clones only, minus some. The table for this sample gives 150,000 or so clones. Sequences were obtained from PBMCs. These receptors were collected from a man aged 25 to 40 in good health and CMV-seronegative.

The chain combines TRBV5-1 with TRBJ1-1, with D hard to call. The CDR3 is made up of 14 amino acids. V lost 6 bases to trimming and J lost 0 bases, with 12 bases between them. Germline V gives CDR1 SGHRS, CDR2 YFSETQ. CDR3 residues: CASTPPGMNTEAFF. The CDR3 nucleotides are TGCGCCAGCACCCCCCCGGGGATGAACACTGAAGCTTTCTTT.

This chain uses TRBV5-1 with TRBJ2-1, with D possibly being TRBD2 (5 bases). V lost 2 bases, J lost 5 bases, and 14 bases lay in between. CDR3 length equals 15 residues. Germline lookup yields CDR1 SGHRS and CDR2 YFSETQ. The CDR3 here is CASSLGSGPNNEQFF. DNA for the CDR3: TGCGCCAGCAGCTTAGGGAGTGGGCCTAACAATGAGCAGTTCTTC.

CDR3 sequence: CASSQGVSSSQAGTQYF. CDR3 in DNA: TGCGCCAGCAGCCAAGGGGTCTCTAGCAGCCAAGCGGGGACCCAGTACTTC. The rearrangement uses TRBV4-1 and TRBJ2-5; possibly TRBD2 for D (6 bases). The CDR3 has 17 residues. Trimming took off 1 base at V and 7 bases at J, with 22 bases between the two ends. Germline values: CDR1 MGHRA, CDR2 YSYEKL.

The chain uses TRBV13 and TRBJ2-1, with 14 bases aligning to TRBD2. The CDR3 spans 16 residues. V was pared by 0 bases and J by 9 bases, with 4 bases of the junction left unmatched. Germline CDR1 and CDR2: PRHDT and FYEKMQ (reference sequence). The CDR3 is CASSLGRGLAGGEQFF. In DNA form, the CDR3 reads TGTGCCAGCAGCTTAGGCCGAGGACTAGCGGGAGGTGAGCAGTTCTTC.

This rearrangement joins TRBV5-1 to TRBJ2-2; 8 positions match TRBD2. The germline V gene encodes CDR1 SGHRS and CDR2 YFSETQ. Trimming removed 1 base from V and 7 bases from J; junction bases left unmatched: 9. This CDR3 spans 16 amino acids. CDR3: CASSLISGSGGGELFF. CDR3 DNA sequence: TGCGCCAGCAGCTTGATAAGCGGGAGTGGCGGCGGGGAGCTGTTTTTT.

V gene TRBV30 combines with J gene TRBJ1-1; D unclear. The CDR3 is 13 residues long. Germline loops: CDR1 GTSNPN, CDR2 SVGIG (reference sequence). V was shortened by 0 bases and J by 3 bases, with 8 bases between the two germline ends. The CDR3 nucleotides are TGTGCCTGGAGTGTACGGGTTGACACTGAAGCTTTCTTT. Residues: CAWSVRVDTEAFF.

The chain combines TRBV19 with TRBJ2-1; perhaps TRBD2 as D (6 bases). This CDR3 comprises 15 residues. V was pared by 6 bases and J by 6 bases, with 18 bases between. Germline loops: CDR1 LNHDA, CDR2 SQIVND (reference sequence). CDR3 sequence (DNA): TGTGCCAGTAGAGCCCCCGGGACTGAGTCCAATGAGCAGTTCTTC. This encodes CASRAPGTESNEQFF.

The chain employs TRBV4-2 and TRBJ1-1; D unresolved. Per germline, CDR1 LGHNA and CDR2 YNFKEQ. The CDR3 sequence is 15 residues long. V shed 0 bases and J shed 2 bases, with 10 bases lying between them. CDR3 in amino acids: CASSQDQNRNTEAFF. The CDR3 DNA sequence: TGTGCCAGCAGCCAAGATCAGAACAGAAACACTGAAGCTTTCTTT.

The CDR3 loop is CASNLAEGTEAFF. CDR3 nucleotide sequence: TGCGCCAGCAATTTAGCGGAGGGAACTGAAGCTTTCTTT. The chain is built from TRBV5-1 and TRBJ1-1; no firm D call. The V and J ends lost 6 bases and 5 bases respectively, with 14 bases between them. Germline lookup yields CDR1 SGHRS and CDR2 YFSETQ. The CDR3 totals 13 residues.

This chain connects TRBV2 to TRBJ2-1, with a weak D call TRBD1 (6 bases). Germline-derived CDR1 and CDR2 are SNHLY and FYNNEI. CDR3 length: 15 amino acids. Trimming removed 9 bases at V and 5 bases at J, with 20 bases between. This CDR3 is CASQSWTALDNEQFF. Written as DNA, the CDR3 is TGTGCCAGTCAATCATGGACAGCGTTAGACAATGAGCAGTTCTTC.

For the CDR3, the DNA is TGTGCCAGCAGCGGCGGGACTAGCGGCTACGAGCAGTACTTC. This sequence encodes CASSGGTSGYEQYF. V and J are TRBV5-4 and TRBJ2-7; 11 bases are shared with TRBD2. Losses at the gene ends were 4 bases for V and 3 bases for J; bases not matched to a gene: 3. The CDR3 has 14 amino acids. Germline loops: CDR1 SGHNT, CDR2 YYREEE (reference sequence).

The CDR3 spells CASSQVGTSVSIQYF. In DNA form, the CDR3 reads TGTGCCAGCAGCCAAGTAGGGACTAGCGTAAGCATTCAGTACTTC. This chain connects TRBV4-2 to TRBJ2-4, with 10 bases matching TRBD2. The CDR3 is 15 residues long. V lost 1 base to trimming and J lost 9 bases; unmatched junction nucleotides: 6. Per the germline V gene, CDR1 is LGHNA and CDR2 is YNFKEQ.

The CDR3 reads CASSPEANTEAFF. The CDR3 DNA follows: TGTGCCAGCAGCCCCGAAGCGAACACTGAAGCTTTCTTT. J is TRBJ1-1 and V is TRBV2; D ambiguous. Germline values: CDR1 SNHLY, CDR2 FYNNEI. The germline V and J ends were trimmed by 6 bases and 1 base, with 9 bases remaining between them. The CDR3 sequence is 13 residues long.

This sequence joins TRBV10-3 and TRBJ2-7; a possible D gene is TRBD2 (6 bases). CDR3 length: 14 amino acids. Germline-derived CDR1 and CDR2 are ENHRY and SYGVKD. V lost 10 bases to trimming and J lost 0 bases, with 16 bases between them. The DNA of the CDR3 is TGTGCCAGCTGCTTAGACGGGAGCTCCTACGAGCAGTACTTC. Its protein is CASCLDGSSYEQYF.

The chain carries TRBV16 and TRBJ1-4; tentatively, D is TRBD1 (6 bases). With 2 bases removed from V and 8 bases from J, the gap between germline ends came to 12 bases. This CDR3 has 14 amino acids. Per the germline V gene, CDR1 is KGHSY and CDR2 is FQNENV. CDR3 residues: CASSQARGEEKLFF. The CDR3 DNA follows: TGTGCCAGCAGCCAAGCCAGGGGAGAAGAAAAACTGTTTTTT.

The chain couples TRBV2 to TRBJ2-3; 11 bases fit TRBD2. V was clipped by 6 bases and J by 2 bases; unmatched bases: 4. The CDR3 loop spans 15 amino acids. CDR1 and CDR2 from the germline V gene are SNHLY and FYNNEI. CDR3 nucleotides: TGTGCCAGCAGCAAGGGACTAGCGGCCACAGATACGCAGTATTTT. The encoded protein is CASSKGLAATDTQYF. Complete variable domain (other parts from reference TRBV2 and TRBJ2-3): EPEVTQTPSHQVTQMGQEVILRCVPISNHLYFYWYRQILGQKVEFLVSFYNNEISEKSEIFDDQFSVERPDGSNFTLKIRSTKLEDSAMYFCASSKGLAATDTQYFGPGTRLTVL.

V gene TRBV6-4 combines with J gene TRBJ1-1, with 8 bases identical to TRBD1. From germline, CDR1 is MRHNA and CDR2 SNTAGT. This CDR3 region has 13 residues. After removal of 4 bases from V and 11 bases from J, the junction contained 9 bases not matched to a gene. CDR3 loop: CASSADRETSAFF. CDR3 DNA: TGTGCCAGCAGTGCGGACAGGGAAACCTCCGCTTTCTTT.

V is TRBV27 and J is TRBJ2-5, with D tentatively TRBD2 (5 bases). Germline CDR1 is MNHEY and CDR2 is SMNVEV (reference sequence). The germline V and J ends were trimmed by 4 bases and 0 bases, with 12 bases remaining between them. The CDR3 extends over 15 amino acids. The CDR3 loop is CASSSDYKDQETQYF. The CDR3 bases are TGTGCCAGCAGTTCCGACTACAAAGACCAAGAGACCCAGTACTTC.

The chain combines TRBV7-6 with TRBJ2-7; TRBD2 matches 10 bases. Per germline, CDR1 SGHVS and CDR2 FNYEAQ. The CDR3 runs to 15 residues. The ends lost 2 bases at V and 6 bases at J; junction bases unmatched: 7. The CDR3 spells CASSLYGTSAGEQYF. CDR3 nucleotides: TGTGCCAGCAGCTTATACGGGACTAGCGCCGGCGAGCAGTACTTC.